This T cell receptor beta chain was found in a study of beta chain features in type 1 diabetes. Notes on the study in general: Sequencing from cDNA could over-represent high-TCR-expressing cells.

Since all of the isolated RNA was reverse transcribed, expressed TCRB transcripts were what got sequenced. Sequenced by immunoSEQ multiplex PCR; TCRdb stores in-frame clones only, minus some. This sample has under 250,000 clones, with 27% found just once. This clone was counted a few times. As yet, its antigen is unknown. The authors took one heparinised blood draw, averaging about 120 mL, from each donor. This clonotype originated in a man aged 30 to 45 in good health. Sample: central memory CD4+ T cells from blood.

Here the CDR3 reads CASSLSYLLRGSSDTQYF. In DNA, the CDR3 is TGTGCCAGCAGCTTGTCATATCTCCTCCGGGGGTCCTCGGATACGCAGTATTTT. This chain links TRBV11-2 with TRBJ2-3; tentative D call: TRBD2 (6 bases). Germline V gene data show CDR1 as SGHAT and CDR2 as FQNNGV. Trimming shortened V by 3 bases and J by 6 bases, and 25 bases separated the two germline ends. This CDR3 contains 18 residues.